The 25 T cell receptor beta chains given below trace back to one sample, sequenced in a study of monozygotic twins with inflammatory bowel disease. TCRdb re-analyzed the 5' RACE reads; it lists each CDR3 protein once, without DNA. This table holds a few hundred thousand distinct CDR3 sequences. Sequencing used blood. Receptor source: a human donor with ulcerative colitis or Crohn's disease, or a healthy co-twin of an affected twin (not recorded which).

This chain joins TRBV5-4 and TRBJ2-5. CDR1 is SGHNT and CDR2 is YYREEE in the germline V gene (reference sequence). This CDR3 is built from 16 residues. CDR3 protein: CASSLAWGTAQETQYF. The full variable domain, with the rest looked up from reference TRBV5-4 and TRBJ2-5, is ETGVTQSPTHLIKTRGQQVTLRCSSQSGHNTVSWYQQALGQGPQFIFQYYREEENGRGNFPPRFSGLQFPNYSSELNVNALELDDSALYLCASSLAWGTAQETQYFGPGTRLLVL.

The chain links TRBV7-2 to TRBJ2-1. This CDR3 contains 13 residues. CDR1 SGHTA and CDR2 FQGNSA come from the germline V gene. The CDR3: CASSLLGYNEQFF.

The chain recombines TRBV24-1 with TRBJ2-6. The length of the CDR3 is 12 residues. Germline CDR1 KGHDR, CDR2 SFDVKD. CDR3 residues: CAINSGANVLTF.

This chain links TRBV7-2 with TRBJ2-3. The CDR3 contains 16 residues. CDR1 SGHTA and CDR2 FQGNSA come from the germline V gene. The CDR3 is CASSLFRQKSTDTQYF.

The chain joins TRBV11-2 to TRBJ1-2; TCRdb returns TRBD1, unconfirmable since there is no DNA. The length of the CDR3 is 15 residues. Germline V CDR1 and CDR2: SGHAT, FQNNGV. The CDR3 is CASSLVGQGAFGYTF.

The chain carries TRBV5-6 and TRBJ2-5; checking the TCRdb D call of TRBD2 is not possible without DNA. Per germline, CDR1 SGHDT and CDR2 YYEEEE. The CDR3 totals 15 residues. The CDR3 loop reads CASSPTSGGVETQYF.

CDR3 in amino acids: CASSLLDRDYNEQFF. The chain uses TRBV5-6 and TRBJ2-1; TCRdb returns TRBD1, unconfirmable since there is no DNA. The V gene's germline CDR1 is SGHDT and CDR2 YYEEEE. The CDR3 length is 15 residues. The entire variable domain, with the rest obtained from reference TRBV5-6 and TRBJ2-1, is as follows: DAGVTQSPTHLIKTRGQQVTLRCSPKSGHDTVSWYQQALGQGPQFIFQYYEEEERQRGNFPDRFSGHQFPNYSSELNVNALLLGDSALYLCASSLLDRDYNEQFFGPGTRLTVL.

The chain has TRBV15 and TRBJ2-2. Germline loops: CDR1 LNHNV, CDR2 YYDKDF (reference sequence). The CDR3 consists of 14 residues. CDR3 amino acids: CATSRVRWAGELFF.

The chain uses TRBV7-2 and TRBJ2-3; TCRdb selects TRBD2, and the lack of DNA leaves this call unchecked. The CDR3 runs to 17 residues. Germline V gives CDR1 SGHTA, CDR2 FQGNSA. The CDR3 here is CASSLGSAGTSTDTQYF.

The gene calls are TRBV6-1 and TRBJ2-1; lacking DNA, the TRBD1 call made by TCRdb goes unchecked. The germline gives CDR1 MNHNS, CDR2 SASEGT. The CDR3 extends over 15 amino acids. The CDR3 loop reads CASSQSGQQYNEQFF.

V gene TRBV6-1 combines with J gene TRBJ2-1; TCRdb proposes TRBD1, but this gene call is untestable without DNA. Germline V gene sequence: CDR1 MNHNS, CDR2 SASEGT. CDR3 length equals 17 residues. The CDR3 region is CASTNPRPGGTYNEQFF.

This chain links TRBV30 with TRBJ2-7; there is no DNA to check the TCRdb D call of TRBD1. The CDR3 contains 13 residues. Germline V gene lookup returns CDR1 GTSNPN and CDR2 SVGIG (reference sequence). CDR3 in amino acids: CAWSLSGSGEQYF. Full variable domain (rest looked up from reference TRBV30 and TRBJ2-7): SQTIHQWPATLVQPVGSPLSLECTVEGTSNPNLYWYRQAAGRGLQLLFYSVGIGQISSEVPQNLSASRPQDRQFILSSKKLLLSDSGFYLCAWSLSGSGEQYFGPGTRLTVT.

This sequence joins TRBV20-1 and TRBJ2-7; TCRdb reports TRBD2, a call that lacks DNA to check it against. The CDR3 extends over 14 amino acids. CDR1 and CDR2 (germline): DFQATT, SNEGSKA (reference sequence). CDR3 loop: CSVQTSGGLYEQYF.

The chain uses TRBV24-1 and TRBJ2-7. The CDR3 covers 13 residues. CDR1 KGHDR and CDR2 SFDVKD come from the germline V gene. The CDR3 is CATFRKSTYEQYF.

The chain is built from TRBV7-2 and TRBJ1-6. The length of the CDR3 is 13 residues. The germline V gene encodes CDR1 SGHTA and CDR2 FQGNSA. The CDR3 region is CASSLRDDSPLHF.

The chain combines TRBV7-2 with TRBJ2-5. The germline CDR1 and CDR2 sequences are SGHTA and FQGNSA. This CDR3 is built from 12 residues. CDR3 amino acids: CASSYAQETQYF.

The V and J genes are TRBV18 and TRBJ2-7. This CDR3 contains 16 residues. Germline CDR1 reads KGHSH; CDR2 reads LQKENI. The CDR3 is CASSPPRGQGTYEQYF.

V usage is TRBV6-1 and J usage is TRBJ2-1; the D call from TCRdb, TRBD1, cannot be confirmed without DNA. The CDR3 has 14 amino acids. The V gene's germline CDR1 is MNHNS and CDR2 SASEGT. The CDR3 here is CASSEEWGASPQFF.

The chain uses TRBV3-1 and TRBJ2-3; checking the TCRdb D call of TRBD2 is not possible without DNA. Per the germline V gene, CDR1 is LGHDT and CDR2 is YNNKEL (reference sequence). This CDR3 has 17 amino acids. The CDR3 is CASSQGVIAGSTDTQYF.

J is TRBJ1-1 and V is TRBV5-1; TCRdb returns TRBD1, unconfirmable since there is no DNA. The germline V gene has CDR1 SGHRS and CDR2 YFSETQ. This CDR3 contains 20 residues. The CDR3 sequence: CASSLVPSGSGGQSNTEAFF.

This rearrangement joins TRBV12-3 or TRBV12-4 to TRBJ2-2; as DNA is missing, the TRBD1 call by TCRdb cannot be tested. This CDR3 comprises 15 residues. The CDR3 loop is CASSLTRQGTGELFF.

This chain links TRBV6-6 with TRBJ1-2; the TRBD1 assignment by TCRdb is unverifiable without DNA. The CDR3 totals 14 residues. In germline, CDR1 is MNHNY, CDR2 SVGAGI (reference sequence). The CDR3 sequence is CASSYRDSDYGYTF.

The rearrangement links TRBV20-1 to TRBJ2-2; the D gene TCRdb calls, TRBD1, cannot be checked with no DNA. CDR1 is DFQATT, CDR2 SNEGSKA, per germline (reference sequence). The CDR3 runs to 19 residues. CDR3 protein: CSARGRTGNPMGNTGELFF.

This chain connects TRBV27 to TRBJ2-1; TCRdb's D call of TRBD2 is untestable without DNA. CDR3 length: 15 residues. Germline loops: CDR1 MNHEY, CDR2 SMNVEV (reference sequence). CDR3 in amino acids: CASSTLVGLDNEQFF.

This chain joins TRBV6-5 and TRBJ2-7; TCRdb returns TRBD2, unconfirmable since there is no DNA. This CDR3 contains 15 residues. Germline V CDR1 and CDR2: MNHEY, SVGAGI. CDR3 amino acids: CASSYIPIPRAEQYF.